This entry concerns a single TCR beta chain. Its antigen is as yet unknown. One junction end does not reproduce the germline sequence, and a read error may be involved. From 450 to 600 ng total RNA, TCR beta cDNA was generated with a primer in the constant region. ARM-PCR was slightly modified, and three nested multiplex PCR rounds with it gave rise to the TCR beta libraries. TRBV1-TRBV30 forward primers and a C-beta reverse primer were used in the first two PCR rounds, which each ran for approximately 11 cycles. Each CDR3 protein gets one entry after TCRdb re-called the multiplex PCR reads with MiXCR. Of approximately 190,000 distinct CDR3 sequences detected, about 85% appear once; the ten largest clones hold 15% to 20%. The sample belongs to a study of tumor-infiltrating lymphocytes in primary liver carcinoma. Findings and limits, study-wide: Relative to blood, tumors carried a significantly larger fraction of the repertoire in their top 250 clones (p = 0.039).

Germline CDR1 and CDR2: SQVTM and ANQGSEA. The CDR3 extends over 15 amino acids. For each extraction, RNA and DNA were obtained together from roughly 20-30 mg of unsorted bulk tissue. Sequenced sample: tumor tissue from primary liver carcinoma. The sequence was collected from a man between 40 and 49 years old with primary liver carcinoma and hepatitis B virus infection. This chain uses TRBV29-1 with TRBJ2-1; D unresolved. CDR3 coding DNA: TGCATCATTGATCTTTCTAGGGCCAATACTAATGAACAGTTCTTC. Protein product: CIIDLSRANTNEQFF.